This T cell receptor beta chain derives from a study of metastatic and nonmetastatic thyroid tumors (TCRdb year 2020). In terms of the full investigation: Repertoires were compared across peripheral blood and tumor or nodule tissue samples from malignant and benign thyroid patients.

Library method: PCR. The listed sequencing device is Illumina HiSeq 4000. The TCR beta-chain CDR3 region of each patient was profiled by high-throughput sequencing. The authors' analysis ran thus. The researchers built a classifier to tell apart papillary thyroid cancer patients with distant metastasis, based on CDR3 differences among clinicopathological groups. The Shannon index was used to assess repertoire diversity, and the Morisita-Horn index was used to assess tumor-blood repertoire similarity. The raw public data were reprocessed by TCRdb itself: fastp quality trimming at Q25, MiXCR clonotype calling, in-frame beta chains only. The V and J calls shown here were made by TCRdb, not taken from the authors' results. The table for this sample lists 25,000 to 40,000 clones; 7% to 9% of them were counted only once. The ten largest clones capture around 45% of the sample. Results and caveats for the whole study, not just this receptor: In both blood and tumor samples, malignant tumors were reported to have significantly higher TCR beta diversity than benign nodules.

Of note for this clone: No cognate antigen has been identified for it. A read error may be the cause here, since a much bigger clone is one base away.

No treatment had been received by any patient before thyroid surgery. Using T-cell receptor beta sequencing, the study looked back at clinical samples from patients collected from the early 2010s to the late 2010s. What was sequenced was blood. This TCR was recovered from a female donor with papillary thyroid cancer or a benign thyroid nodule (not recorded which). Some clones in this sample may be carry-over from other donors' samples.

The CDR3 corresponds to CASSLVWAGGNEQFF. The DNA is TGTGCCAGCAGCTTGGTTTGGGCGGGAGGGAATGAGCAGTTCTTC. This chain joins TRBV2 to TRBJ2-1; 9 bases in between match TRBD2. Measured from the cysteine to the phenylalanine, the CDR3 is 15 residues long. Only CDR3 DNA remains: 45 bases, in frame from the first base. Sequences SNHLY (CDR1) and FYNNEI (CDR2) are obtained from the germline V gene. Trimming leaves V shorter by 6 bases and J shorter by 7 bases, with the junction holding 10 bases beyond the gene matches.